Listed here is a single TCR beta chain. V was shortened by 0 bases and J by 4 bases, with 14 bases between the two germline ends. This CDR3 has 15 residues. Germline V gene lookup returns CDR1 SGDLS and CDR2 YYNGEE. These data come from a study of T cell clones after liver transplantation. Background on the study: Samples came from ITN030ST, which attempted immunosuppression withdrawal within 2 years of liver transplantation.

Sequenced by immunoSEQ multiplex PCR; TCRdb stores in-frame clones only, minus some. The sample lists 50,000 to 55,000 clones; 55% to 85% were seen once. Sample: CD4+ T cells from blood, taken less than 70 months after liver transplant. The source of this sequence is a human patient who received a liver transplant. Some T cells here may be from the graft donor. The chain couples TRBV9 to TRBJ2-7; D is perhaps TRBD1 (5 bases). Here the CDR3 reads CASSVGRGFGYEQYF. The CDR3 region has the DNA TGTGCCAGCAGCGTAGGAAGGGGTTTCGGGTACGAGCAGTACTTC.